Described below is a single T cell receptor beta chain sequence and its context. Its antigen is currently unknown. The source of the sample is a study of Ad26.COV2.S vaccination and SARS-CoV-2 variants. Study in general: Enrollment placed the donor in the COV1001 Ad26.COV2.S trial arm.

Regarding treatment: over 15 received Ad26.COV2.S at low or high dose, single or two shots; about 5 received placebo; per-sample allocation not given. On day 63 after the first injection, vaccine and placebo recipients gave samples. Overall study findings and caveats: Among vaccine recipients, spike-specific TCR breadth exceeded that of placebo recipients.

Assay used: immunoSEQ multiplex PCR; TCRdb lists only in-frame clones, some missing. The data hold around 300,000 clones, with approximately 86% observed a single time. Sequencing used peripheral blood, obtained in a trial of Ad26.COV2.S vaccine versus placebo. This TCR derives from a person between 18 and 65 years old who received the Ad26.COV2.S COVID-19 vaccine or a placebo.

For the CDR3, the DNA is TGTGCCAGCAGCTTAGGGGCAGAAAACACTGAAGCTTTCTTT. Translation: CASSLGAENTEAFF. The chain joins TRBV7-2 to TRBJ1-1; D is uncertain. Looked up from germline, CDR1 is SGHTA and CDR2 is FQGNSA. V was pared by 1 base and J by 2 bases, with 8 bases between. This CDR3 is built from 14 residues.